This TCR beta chain was captured by sequencing in a study of cytomegalovirus exposure and HLA in healthy donors. A multiplex PCR was run with 60 Vbeta primers and 13 Jbeta primers. Clones were sequenced by immunoSEQ multiplex PCR, and TCRdb holds only the in-frame ones, with some missing. Of 90,000 to 95,000 clones in the sample, around 80% are singletons; the top ten hold around 2%. On this clone itself: Its specificity is unknown.

CDR3 length: 13 residues. Germline CDR1 and CDR2: SEHNR and FQNEAQ (reference sequence). Study-level points and caveats: Indistinguishability led to the exclusion of some V segments, TRBV6-2 and TRBV6-3 included.

Sequenced sample: PBMCs. This receptor was taken from a man aged 18 to 30 in good health and CMV-seronegative. The chain recombines TRBV7-9 with TRBJ2-7, with D possibly matching TRBD2 (6 bases). The CDR3 DNA reads TGTTCCATCCCCAGGAGGGTGGGCTACGAGCAGTACTTC. Amino acid sequence: CSIPRRVGYEQYF.